The present T cell receptor beta chain was sequenced within a study of CD8 T cells in ankylosing spondylitis. TCRdb processed the 5' RACE reads anew with MiXCR; each CDR3 protein has one entry. This table holds just over 350,000 distinct CDR3 sequences, 20% to 25% found once. This clonotype has more than one count but fewer than ten. The specimen sequenced was blood, either unsorted or a sorted T cell fraction (not recorded which). The clonotype originates from a male donor with ankylosing spondylitis or in good health (not recorded which).

CDR3 nucleotide sequence: TGTGCCAGCAGCTTGGCGGCGGCCCCCCAAAACATTCAGTACTTC. Protein product: CASSLAAAPQNIQYF. This chain joins TRBV7-2 and TRBJ2-4; no clear D. Trimming removed 3 bases from V and 5 bases from J, with 14 bases in between. The CDR3 runs to 15 residues. Looked up from germline, CDR1 is SGHTA and CDR2 is FQGNSA.